This is a list of T cell receptor beta chains from one sample in a study of cytomegalovirus exposure and HLA in healthy donors. Measured with immunoSEQ multiplex PCR; TCRdb has only the in-frame clones, and not every one. The sample includes tens of thousands of clones, just under 80% of them seen just once. Input material: PBMCs. The source of these receptors is a man aged 30 to 39 in good health and CMV-seronegative. The CDR3 runs from the conserved cysteine through the conserved F or W. The D gene is left open where the match is weak. Clone sizes are given selectively: once, few, many, or a class where the clone is expanded.

j_call d_call v_call clone_size cdr3_aa cdr3_nt
TRBJ1-2 - TRBV21-1 - CASSRVRATVNVRVTNYGYTF TGTGCCAGCAGCAGAGTACGGGCAACAGTCAATGTGCGGGTTACTAACTATGGCTACACCTTC
TRBJ2-3 - TRBV7-2 once CASTPSEDTQYF TGTGCCAGCACCCCTAGTGAGGATACGCAGTATTTT
TRBJ2-1 - TRBV15 - CATSRDRGAGIVHEQFF TGTGCCACCAGCAGAGATCGGGGTGCGGGAATAGTACATGAGCAGTTCTTC
TRBJ2-5 - TRBV27 - CASSSRGLQETQYF TGTGCCAGCAGTTCGCGGGGTCTTCAAGAGACCCAGTACTTC
TRBJ2-7 TRBD1 TRBV14 - CASSLALTGRSYEQYF TGTGCCAGCAGCCTCGCCCTGACAGGGAGAAGCTACGAGCAGTACTTC
TRBJ2-3 - TRBV6-5 - CASSYGLGGATDTQYF TGTGCCAGCAGTTACGGTCTGGGCGGGGCGACAGATACGCAGTATTTT
TRBJ2-3 - TRBV27 - CASSLLSTDTQYF TGTGCCAGCAGTTTACTTTCCACAGATACGCAGTATTTT
TRBJ1-1 - TRBV30 - CAWRVRGTDTEAFF TGTGCCTGGAGGGTCAGGGGAACCGACACTGAAGCTTTCTTT
TRBJ1-1 TRBD1 TRBV30 few CAWSAQGQGLRNTEAFF TGTGCCTGGAGTGCCCAGGGACAGGGTTTACGGAACACTGAAGCTTTCTTT
TRBJ2-7 TRBD1 TRBV7-9 - CASSLGFGQGGYEQYF TGTGCCAGCAGCTTAGGTTTTGGACAGGGGGGCTACGAGCAGTACTTC
TRBJ1-1 TRBD1 TRBV5-4 - CASSPKTGQGTEAFF TGTGCCAGCAGCCCCAAGACAGGGCAGGGCACTGAAGCTTTCTTT
TRBJ2-1 TRBD1 TRBV6-1 - CASSEGRQGNEQFF TGTGCCAGCAGTGAAGGGAGACAGGGAAATGAGCAGTTCTTC
TRBJ2-7 - TRBV7-8 - CASSFRFSYEQYF TGTGCCAGCAGCTTTCGGTTCTCCTACGAGCAGTACTTC
TRBJ2-7 - TRBV7-9 once CASSERGYEQYF TGTGCCAGCAGCGAGAGAGGATACGAGCAGTACTTC
TRBJ2-5 - TRBV7-9 - CASSMDGAGETQYF TGTGCCAGCAGCATGGACGGTGCGGGGGAGACCCAGTACTTC
TRBJ1-1 TRBD1 TRBV7-9 - CASSLIGTAEAEAFF TGTGCCAGCAGCTTAATAGGGACAGCGGAAGCTGAAGCTTTCTTT
TRBJ1-5 TRBD1 TRBV25-1 few CASSGAGQPNQPQHF TGTGCCAGCAGTGGCGCGGGACAGCCTAATCAGCCCCAGCATTTT
TRBJ2-7 TRBD1 TRBV7-2 - CASSSHSGTGGTQRYEQYF TGTGCCAGCAGCTCACACTCCGGGACAGGGGGTACTCAAAGATACGAGCAGTACTTC
TRBJ1-1 TRBD1 TRBV11-2 once CASTLGQGGDTEAFF TGTGCCAGCACCCTAGGACAGGGGGGGGACACTGAAGCTTTCTTT
TRBJ1-4 - TRBV28 - CASSRTQGRTNEKLFF TGTGCCAGCAGTCGCACACAGGGCCGGACTAATGAAAAACTGTTTTTT
TRBJ2-7 - TRBV27 - CASSLTNTYEQYF TGTGCCAGCAGTCTGACAAATACCTACGAGCAGTACTTC
TRBJ2-7 TRBD1 TRBV7-7 - CASSQDRGTSYEQYF TGTGCCAGCAGCCAGGACAGGGGGACCTCCTACGAGCAGTACTTC
TRBJ1-5 TRBD1 TRBV11-2 - CASSPSSNRGGGQPQHF TGTGCCAGCAGCCCCTCGTCGAACAGGGGGGGAGGTCAGCCCCAGCATTTT
TRBJ1-1 - TRBV18 - CASSPPAGLGSEAFF TGTGCCAGCTCACCACCGGCAGGGCTGGGTTCTGAAGCTTTCTTT
TRBJ2-1 TRBD1 TRBV9 - CASSVGVRGRIISYNEQFF TGTGCCAGCAGCGTAGGGGTCAGGGGGCGCATAATCTCCTACAATGAGCAGTTCTTC
TRBJ2-2 - TRBV7-9 - CASSLAAGELFF TGTGCCAGCAGCTTAGCCGCCGGGGAGCTGTTTTTT